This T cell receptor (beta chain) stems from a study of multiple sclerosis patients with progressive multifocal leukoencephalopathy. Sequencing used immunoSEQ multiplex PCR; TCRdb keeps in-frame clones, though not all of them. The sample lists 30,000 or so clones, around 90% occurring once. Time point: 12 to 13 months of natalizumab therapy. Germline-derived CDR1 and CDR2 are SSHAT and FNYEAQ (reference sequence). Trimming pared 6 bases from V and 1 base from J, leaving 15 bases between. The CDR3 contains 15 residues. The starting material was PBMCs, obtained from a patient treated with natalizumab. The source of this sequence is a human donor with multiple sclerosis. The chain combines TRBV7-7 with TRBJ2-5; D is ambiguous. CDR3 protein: CASSRLGVAQETQYF. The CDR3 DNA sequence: TGTGCCAGCAGTAGACTCGGAGTCGCCCAAGAGACCCAGTACTTC.